This T cell receptor beta chain stems from a study of blood T cell repertoires in COVID-19. Study processing details: Nucleated cell counts were estimated from reference gene primer amplification. Generated by immunoSEQ multiplex PCR, the TCRdb table keeps only in-frame clones and is missing some. That table furnishes V, J and clone size, whereas the DNA furnished D and trimming. Of about 180,000 clones in the sample, around 76% are singletons; the top ten hold 8.4%. Germline CDR1 is LNHDA and CDR2 is SQIVND (reference sequence). Trimming pared 1 base from V and 0 bases from J, leaving 6 bases between. The CDR3 totals 15 residues.

Sequences were obtained from peripheral blood. The chain recombines TRBV19 with TRBJ1-4; D remains unclear. The sequence was obtained from a woman aged 70-85 years with acute or convalescent COVID-19. CDR3 in amino acids: CASSIGAATNEKLFF. The CDR3 DNA reads TGTGCCAGTAGTATAGGGGCCGCAACTAATGAAAAACTGTTTTTT.